The T cell receptor (beta chain) described here comes from a study of regulatory T cells in long-lasting Graves disease. Study-level findings and limits: Among persistent patients, a larger number of public clonotypes were shared (around 3,000) than among newly diagnosed patients (just over 950). Peripheral blood, not thyroid tissue, was the sole material studied.

HTBI primers from iRepertoire and Arm-PCR of CDR3 regions yielded the TCR beta libraries. Using its own MiXCR run on the multiplex PCR reads, TCRdb lists one record per CDR3 protein. The table includes 500,000 to 800,000 distinct CDR3 sequences, approximately 31% detected once. The sample holds a few counts of this clonotype. The target antigen is unknown. The CDR3 length is 13 residues. CDR1 DFQATT and CDR2 SNEGSKA come from the germline V gene (reference sequence). V was clipped by 2 bases and J by 4 bases, with 11 bases between them. As for time point: persistent/refractory GD, antithyroid drugs over 5 years with positive TRAb. PBMC RNA was the source of the TCR library.

The sequence was obtained from a female donor with Graves disease. The chain employs TRBV20-1 and TRBJ1-2; D not certain. Material: peripheral blood mononuclear cells (PBMCs), obtained when the disease was refractory, from a patient treated with antithyroid drugs. CDR3 region: CSARHDGSYGYTF. Written as DNA, the CDR3 is TGCAGTGCTAGACACGACGGATCCTATGGCTACACCTTC.